The 31 T cell receptor beta chains presented below share a single source sample, sequenced in a study of blood T cell repertoires in COVID-19. TCRdb's copy holds only in-frame clones and misses some; the assay was immunoSEQ multiplex PCR. The sample records about 380,000 clones, 81% being singletons. Sequences were obtained from peripheral blood. The receptors were gathered from a human donor with acute or convalescent COVID-19. The donor label of this sample is uncertain.

This sequence joins TRBV2 and TRBJ1-5; D gene unclear. Germline loops: CDR1 SNHLY, CDR2 FYNNEI. V was shortened by 2 bases and J by 11 bases, with 13 bases between the two germline ends. CDR3 length: 13 amino acids. CDR3 region: CASSELSRESQHF. In nucleotides, the CDR3 is TGTGCCAGCAGTGAACTATCCCGCGAATCCCAGCATTTT.

The V and J genes are TRBV15 and TRBJ1-4; TRBD1 matches 8 bases. The CDR3 consists of 15 residues. The V gene end was trimmed by 6 bases and the J gene end by 3 bases; junction bases not matched to a gene: 6. CDR1 and CDR2 from the germline V gene are LNHNV and YYDKDF (reference sequence). Here the CDR3 reads CATRHQGAANEKLFF. Written as DNA, the CDR3 is TGTGCCACCAGACACCAGGGGGCAGCTAATGAAAAACTGTTTTTT. Using reference TRBV15 and TRBJ1-4 for the parts outside the CDR3, the full variable domain is DAMVIQNPRYQVTQFGKPVTLSCSQTLNHNVMYWYQQKSSQAPKLLFHYYDKDFNNEADTPDNFQSRRPNTSFCFLDIRSPGLGDTAMYLCATRHQGAANEKLFFGSGTQLSVL.

The CDR3 bases are TGTGCCAGCATACCGGGACAGGTTGTCACTGAAGCTTTCTTT. Translated: CASIPGQVVTEAFF. The chain joins TRBV7-9 to TRBJ1-1; 8 bases fit TRBD1. Germline V CDR1 and CDR2: SEHNR, FQNEAQ (reference sequence). V was clipped by 7 bases and J by 4 bases; unmatched bases: 8. CDR3 length: 14 residues.

In the case of this clone: This sample includes further DNA sequences coding for the same CDR3. The chain links TRBV18 to TRBJ2-1, with 7 nucleotides matching TRBD2. The germline CDR1 and CDR2 sequences are KGHSH and LQKENI. With V trimmed by 3 bases and J by 1 base, 3 bases remained unmatched. CDR3 length equals 15 residues. The CDR3 DNA follows: TGTGCCAGCTCACCTGCGGGAGTGTCCTACAATGAGCAGTTCTTC. This codes for CASSPAGVSYNEQFF.

V and J are TRBV7-2 and TRBJ1-2; 10 bases are a match to TRBD1. From germline, CDR1 is SGHTA and CDR2 FQGNSA. The CDR3 has 15 amino acids. Trimming at V came to 1 base and at J to 8 bases, leaving 7 bases not matched to a gene. CDR3 coding DNA: TGTGCCAGCAGCTTAGTATCGGGACAGGGGATGGGCTACACCTTC. Translated, it gives CASSLVSGQGMGYTF.

The rearrangement links TRBV5-1 to TRBJ1-5; a possible D gene is TRBD1 (6 bases). The CDR3 is made up of 16 amino acids. V was clipped by 3 bases and J by 1 base, with 14 bases between them. Looked up from germline, CDR1 is SGHRS and CDR2 is YFSETQ. The CDR3: CASSSYRDKSNQPQHF. The CDR3 region has the DNA TGCGCCAGCAGCTCTTACCGGGACAAGAGCAATCAGCCCCAGCATTTT.

This sequence joins TRBV28 and TRBJ2-7, with D perhaps TRBD1 (5 bases). Germline CDR1 MDHEN, CDR2 SYDVKM. The CDR3 runs to 13 residues. The germline V and J ends were trimmed by 6 bases and 2 bases, with 11 bases remaining between them. CDR3 DNA: TGTGCCAGCAGCGCAGGGCCCACCTACGAGCAGTACTTC. It specifies CASSAGPTYEQYF. Together with reference TRBV28 and TRBJ2-7, the CDR3 gives the full variable domain: DVKVTQSSRYLVKRTGEKVFLECVQDMDHENMFWYRQDPGLGLRLIYFSYDVKMKEKGDIPEGYSVSREKKERFSLILESASTNQTSMYLCASSAGPTYEQYFGPGTRLTVT.

This chain joins TRBV6-1 and TRBJ2-7; possibly TRBD1 for D (6 bases). Germline V gene sequence: CDR1 MNHNS, CDR2 SASEGT. The CDR3 sequence is 15 residues long. Trimming took off 2 bases at V and 5 bases at J, with 16 bases between the two ends. The chain's CDR3 is CASSERLQGTNEQYF. Written as DNA, the CDR3 is TGTGCCAGCAGTGAACGTCTACAGGGTACCAACGAGCAGTACTTC.

The chain links TRBV6-1 to TRBJ1-2; D uncertain. This CDR3 spans 14 amino acids. Trimming took off 2 bases at V and 4 bases at J, with 11 bases between the two ends. Germline-derived CDR1 and CDR2 are MNHNS and SASEGT. The CDR3 nucleotides are TGTGCCAGCAGTGAACGCGGCACCGGCTATGGCTACACCTTC. Translated, it gives CASSERGTGYGYTF.

The chain recombines TRBV19 with TRBJ2-7; D may be TRBD1 (5 bases). Trimming left V 8 bases short and J 2 bases short, with 16 bases between. The germline V gene encodes CDR1 LNHDA and CDR2 SQIVND (reference sequence). This CDR3 contains 14 residues. Here the CDR3 DNA reads TGTGCCAGTGCAGATTTAAGGGGAACCTACGAGCAGTACTTC. This sequence encodes CASADLRGTYEQYF.

The chain combines TRBV11-2 with TRBJ2-6; D unresolved. V lost 3 bases, J lost 0 bases, and 3 bases lay in between. From germline, CDR1 is SGHAT and CDR2 FQNNGV. This CDR3 spans 14 amino acids. In DNA form, the CDR3 reads TGTGCCAGCAGCTTCCTCTCTGGGGCCAACGTCCTGACTTTC. Protein product: CASSFLSGANVLTF. Supplemented by reference TRBV11-2 and TRBJ2-6, the full variable domain reads EAGVAQSPRYKIIEKRQSVAFWCNPISGHATLYWYQQILGQGPKLLIQFQNNGVVDDSQLPKDRFSAERLKGVDSTLKIQPAKLEDSAVYLCASSFLSGANVLTFGAGSRLTVL.

The chain employs TRBV27 and TRBJ2-1; 10 bases match TRBD2. From germline, CDR1 is MNHEY and CDR2 SMNVEV (reference sequence). V lost 6 bases, J lost 0 bases, and 2 bases stayed unmatched. This CDR3 comprises 15 residues. CDR3 in DNA: TGTGCCAGCAGATCTAGCGGGAGCTCCTACAATGAGCAGTTCTTC. Its protein is CASRSSGSSYNEQFF.

The chain recombines TRBV7-6 with TRBJ2-2, with TRBD2 matching 11 bases. The CDR3 contains 17 residues. The germline gives CDR1 SGHVS, CDR2 FNYEAQ. V was clipped by 1 base and J by 6 bases; unmatched bases: 7. The CDR3 coding sequence is TGTGCCAGCAGCTTAGGGCTAGCGGGAGGCGTTGCCGGGGAGCTGTTTTTT. This codes for CASSLGLAGGVAGELFF.

The CDR3 region is CASTHSSGNTIYF. For the CDR3, the DNA is TGTGCCAGCACGCACAGCTCTGGAAACACCATATATTTT. J is TRBJ1-3 and V is TRBV28, with D uncertain. The germline V and J ends were trimmed by 7 bases and 0 bases, with 7 bases remaining between them. The CDR3 sequence is 13 residues long. The germline CDR1 and CDR2 sequences are MDHEN and SYDVKM.

This clone was seen only once. This chain connects TRBV2 to TRBJ2-2, with 8 bases fitting TRBD2. The CDR3 runs to 13 residues. CDR1 is SNHLY, CDR2 FYNNEI, per germline. The junction had 2 bases not matched to a gene; V was cut back by 6 bases and J by 5 bases. CDR3 nucleotides: TGTGCCAGCAGGGCTAGCGGGACCGGGGAGCTGTTTTTT. Its translation: CASRASGTGELFF.

J is TRBJ1-4 and V is TRBV29-1, with TRBD1 identical over 8 bases. Germline V lookup: CDR1 SQVTM, CDR2 ANQGSEA. Losses at the gene ends were 5 bases for V and 8 bases for J; bases not matched to a gene: 7. The CDR3 extends over 13 amino acids. The CDR3 sequence is CSVLGQVGEKLFF. CDR3 bases: TGCAGCGTTCTGGGACAGGTTGGCGAAAAACTGTTTTTT.

The rearrangement joins TRBV3-1 (or the pseudogene TRBV3-2) to TRBJ1-5; no reliable D call. V gave up 2 bases and J gave up 4 bases, with 12 bases separating them. Germline V lookup: CDR1 LGHDT, CDR2 YNNKEL (reference sequence). CDR3 length equals 15 residues. This chain's CDR3 is CASSQFPQLNQPQHF. DNA of the CDR3: TGTGCCAGCAGCCAATTCCCACAGCTTAATCAGCCCCAGCATTTT.

The chain joins TRBV2 to TRBJ1-5, with D uncertain. The length of the CDR3 is 15 residues. V lost 2 bases and J 0 bases, leaving 8 bases between the germline ends. The germline V gene encodes CDR1 SNHLY and CDR2 FYNNEI. The CDR3 DNA is TGTGCCAGCAGTGAAAGCGATTATAGCAATCAGCCCCAGCATTTT. It specifies CASSESDYSNQPQHF. The variable domain in full, with the rest retrieved from reference TRBV2 and TRBJ1-5, is EPEVTQTPSHQVTQMGQEVILRCVPISNHLYFYWYRQILGQKVEFLVSFYNNEISEKSEIFDDQFSVERPDGSNFTLKIRSTKLEDSAMYFCASSESDYSNQPQHFGDGTRLSIL.

The chain uses TRBV11-2 and TRBJ2-3; possible D gene TRBD1, 5 bases. V was pared by 5 bases and J by 0 bases, with 12 bases between. The length of the CDR3 is 15 residues. CDR1 is SGHAT, CDR2 FQNNGV, per germline. As DNA, the CDR3 is TGTGCCAGCAGCAGACAGTCCCTTAGCACAGATACGCAGTATTTT. As protein: CASSRQSLSTDTQYF.

The V call is TRBV6-2 or TRBV6-3, the J call TRBJ1-6, with D uncertain. This CDR3 has 15 amino acids. V was shortened by 0 bases and J by 6 bases, with 9 bases between the two germline ends. Germline V lookup: CDR1 MNHEY, CDR2 SVGEGT. The CDR3 region is CASSYSLTPNSPLHF. In nucleotides, the CDR3 is TGTGCCAGCAGTTACTCGCTCACTCCTAATTCACCCCTCCACTTT.

The V gene is TRBV4-2, the J gene TRBJ1-6, with 11 bases fitting TRBD1. There are 16 residues in the CDR3. With 1 base clipped from V and 6 bases from J, the junction kept 2 bases outside the gene matches. CDR1 and CDR2 (germline): LGHNA, YNFKEQ. CDR3: CASSQGTGGGNSPLHF. For the CDR3, the DNA is TGTGCCAGCAGCCAAGGGACAGGGGGCGGTAATTCACCCCTCCACTTT.

This clone was found once. This chain uses TRBV7-9 with TRBJ1-2; no reliable D call. The V end was cut by 4 bases, the J end by 7 bases, with 13 bases between. The CDR3 contains 13 residues. Germline V lookup: CDR1 SEHNR, CDR2 FQNEAQ (reference sequence). This CDR3 is CASSYGSVSGYTF. CDR3 sequence (DNA): TGTGCCAGCAGCTACGGGTCGGTGAGTGGCTACACCTTC.

This chain joins TRBV7-9 and TRBJ2-7; 9 bases agree with TRBD1. This CDR3 has 16 amino acids. Germline CDR1 is SEHNR and CDR2 is FQNEAQ (reference sequence). V was pared by 4 bases and J by 4 bases, with 11 bases of the junction left unmatched. The CDR3 DNA follows: TGTGCCAGCAGCTCGACAGGGGGACAGGGAGGGTACGAGCAGTACTTC. Amino acids: CASSSTGGQGGYEQYF.

Comment on this clone: Other DNA sequences from this sample encode an identical CDR3 as well. This chain uses TRBV7-2 with TRBJ1-5; D is possibly TRBD1 (5 bases). This CDR3 has 14 amino acids. Deletions cut 1 base from V and 7 bases from J, with 11 bases between. Per germline, CDR1 SGHTA and CDR2 FQGNSA. CDR3 coding DNA: TGTGCCAGCAGCTTAGGTCAGGGAGGCCAGCCCCAGCATTTT. Translating it yields CASSLGQGGQPQHF.

The V and J genes are TRBV10-1 and TRBJ1-1; D possibly corresponds to TRBD1 (6 bases). The CDR3 sequence is 15 residues long. CDR1 and CDR2 (germline): WNHNN, SYGVQD (reference sequence). The V gene lost 0 bases and the J gene lost 5 bases, with 13 bases spanning the gap. CDR3 in DNA: TGCGCCAGCAGTGAGTCGAGGGGGACATATACTGAAGCTTTCTTT. It yields the protein CASSESRGTYTEAFF.

J is TRBJ1-4 and V is TRBV5-1; TRBD1 is a possible D gene (5 bases). The V end lost 3 bases, the J end lost 8 bases, and 14 bases lay between the germline ends. The germline V gene has CDR1 SGHRS and CDR2 YFSETQ. This CDR3 region has 14 residues. CDR3 sequence: CASSSEGRGEKLFF. CDR3 DNA: TGCGCCAGCAGCTCAGAGGGTCGGGGGGAAAAACTGTTTTTT. The full variable domain, rest sourced from reference TRBV5-1 and TRBJ1-4, is KAGVTQTPRYLIKTRGQQVTLSCSPISGHRSVSWYQQTPGQGLQFLFEYFSETQRNKGNFPGRFSGRQFSNSRSEMNVSTLELGDSALYLCASSSEGRGEKLFFGSGTQLSVL.

The chain combines TRBV29-1 with TRBJ2-5, with 12 bases that match TRBD2. In germline, CDR1 is SQVTM, CDR2 ANQGSEA. Trimming removed 4 bases from V and 8 bases from J; junction bases left unmatched: 5. The CDR3 is 13 residues long. CDR3 sequence: CSVGLAGERTQYF. The CDR3 DNA reads as TGCAGCGTTGGACTAGCGGGAGAGAGAACCCAGTACTTC.

The J gene is TRBJ2-7, the V gene TRBV6-1; no firm D call. In germline, CDR1 is MNHNS, CDR2 SASEGT. This CDR3 region has 17 residues. V was clipped by 1 base and J by 3 bases, with 19 bases between them. CDR3 DNA: TGTGCCAGCAGTGAAGTCCTCCACCCTGCGCAAATCTACGAGCAGTACTTC. Translated: CASSEVLHPAQIYEQYF.

V gene TRBV2 combines with J gene TRBJ1-2; the D gene is possibly TRBD1 (5 bases). Germline V lookup: CDR1 SNHLY, CDR2 FYNNEI. Trimming stripped 6 bases from V and 7 bases from J, with 18 bases between. The CDR3 sequence is 14 residues long. The CDR3 here is CASRSGHRLRGYTF. For the CDR3, the DNA is TGTGCCAGCAGATCAGGGCATCGGCTTCGTGGCTACACCTTC. Full variable domain (rest looked up from reference TRBV2 and TRBJ1-2): EPEVTQTPSHQVTQMGQEVILRCVPISNHLYFYWYRQILGQKVEFLVSFYNNEISEKSEIFDDQFSVERPDGSNFTLKIRSTKLEDSAMYFCASRSGHRLRGYTFGSGTRLTVV.

The chain employs TRBV4-1 and TRBJ1-2, with D possibly being TRBD1 (5 bases). Trimming stripped 2 bases from V and 2 bases from J, with 15 bases between. This CDR3 region has 16 residues. Germline CDR1 MGHRA, CDR2 YSYEKL. The CDR3 DNA reads TGCGCCAGCAGCCAACAGGGATCCCCCCGGAACTATGGCTACACCTTC. Translation: CASSQQGSPRNYGYTF.

This clone was picked up one time. This sample includes further DNA sequences coding for the same CDR3. The chain couples TRBV28 to TRBJ1-5, with D maybe TRBD1 (5 bases). Germline assignment: CDR1 MDHEN and CDR2 SYDVKM. This CDR3 has 14 residues. V lost 3 bases to trimming and J lost 6 bases, with 12 bases between them. As DNA, the CDR3 is TGTGCCAGCAGTTTCGGGGGAGTGGGTCAGCCCCAGCATTTT. This encodes CASSFGGVGQPQHF.